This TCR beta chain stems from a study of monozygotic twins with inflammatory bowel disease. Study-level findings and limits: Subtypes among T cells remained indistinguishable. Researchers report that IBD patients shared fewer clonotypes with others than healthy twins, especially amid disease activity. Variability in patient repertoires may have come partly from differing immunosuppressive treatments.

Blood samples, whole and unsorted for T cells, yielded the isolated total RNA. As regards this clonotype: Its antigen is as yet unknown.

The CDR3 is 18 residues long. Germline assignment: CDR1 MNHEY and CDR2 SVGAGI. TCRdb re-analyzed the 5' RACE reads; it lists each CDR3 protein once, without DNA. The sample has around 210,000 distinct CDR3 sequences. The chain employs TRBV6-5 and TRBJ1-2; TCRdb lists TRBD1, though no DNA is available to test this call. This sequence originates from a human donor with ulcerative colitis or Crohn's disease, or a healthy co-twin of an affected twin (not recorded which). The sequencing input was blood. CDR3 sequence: CASSYLPGTGANNYGYTF.